This T cell receptor beta chain was recovered during a study of T-cell memory formation after mild COVID-19. The wider study: Largely donor-specific sequence clusters came from two donors. General study points: Clones that contracted from day 15 to 85 had balanced CD4/CD8; later expanders were CD4+ biased. Pre-infection memory carried some responding clones, suggesting that cross-reactive memory joined. CD4+ contracting clones lay mainly in CM and EM, CD8+ ones in EMRA.

Comment on this clonotype: No antigen is known for it.

Germline V gene data show CDR1 as KGHSH and CDR2 as LQKENI. The CDR3 is 12 amino acids. V shed 5 bases, J shed 6 bases, and the junction held 4 bases outside the gene matches. TCRdb analysed the 5' RACE reads with MiXCR anew, one entry per CDR3 protein. Found here are just over 400,000 distinct CDR3 sequences, about 25% of them singletons; the top ten hold 13%. The TCR was taken from an adult woman who had mild COVID-19 (a few samples of this study predate the infection). Cell type and time point are not known. Input material: PBMCs or a T cell subset sorted from them (not recorded which). The chain employs TRBV18 and TRBJ2-7; 7 bases align to TRBD2. CDR3 sequence (DNA): TGTGCCAGCTCAGGGAGGGCTCTCGAGCAGTACTTC. Residues: CASSGRALEQYF.